This entry is about one TCR beta chain. Its antigen specificity is not known. No much larger clone is present one base from it, and per-base qualities are unavailable. Hyperthyroidism patients were newly diagnosed, with disease duration under 2 months, and aged 18 to 65 years. Anyone with other autoimmune diseases, uncontrolled infections, pregnancy or lactation was excluded from the study. Clinical symptoms, serum thyroxine, TRAb, thyroid ultrasound and orbital computed tomography formed the basis of the diagnosis. Trizol reagent was used to extract the total RNA, and its quality was then checked on an Agilent 2100 Bioanalyzer. CDR1 is given as SGHAT and CDR2 as FQNNGV, both from the germline V gene. There are 17 amino acids in the CDR3, from cysteine to phenylalanine inclusive. The entry retains the CDR3 DNA only, 51 bases that are in frame from base 1. Clipping removes 3 bases from V and 2 bases from J, with 8 as the unmatched junction base count.

For repertoire sequencing, the TCR beta CDR3 regions were amplified from RNA transcripts. HTBI primers and the Qiagen OneStep RT-PCR kit were used in a first-round RT-PCR, which was followed by a second-round multiplex PCR, size selection and purification. The libraries underwent paired-end sequencing with 100 bp reads on an Illumina HiSeq2000. In the source study's methods: SOAPnuke was used to process the reads, removing any read that contained adapters or uncalled bases, had a mean Phred below 15, or lacked an exact match to the constant primer or identifier. COPE v1.2.5 was used to merge high-quality paired reads. Clonotypes were defined as unique nucleotide sequences and were aligned to IMGT TRB V, D and J references using MiTCR v1.1. Analysis was restricted to V-J combinations with a frequency above 0.0001, which covered roughly 99% of repertoires. For each V-J combination, a TCR clonal expansion and chaos score was defined as F50 clonal expansion divided by the chaos observed in the TCRdist matrix. Welch's t-statistics and random forest were used to narrow the features down to over ten V-J combinations, which were then fed into a naive Bayes classifier. The Morisita-Horn index was used to measure how similar the thyroid and blood repertoires were. TCRdb passed the public sequencing reads through fastp at Q25 and MiXCR, retaining productive beta sequences. Identical CDR3 protein sequences are pooled into one entry, listed with their most common genes and DNA. TCRdb's processing, not the authors' own work, is the source of the V and J calls. The sample yields 900,000 to 1,200,000 distinct CDR3 sequences; less than 45% were counted once. The ten largest clones add up to approximately 12% of the sample.

This sample stems from a study of Graves' ophthalmopathy and Graves' hyperthyroidism listed by TCRdb under 2018. About the study as a whole: A patient counted as having stable hyperthyroidism if there was no progression to ophthalmopathy within 18 months of follow-up. To tell Graves' ophthalmopathy apart from Graves' hyperthyroidism, and to predict which patients would progress to ophthalmopathy, the study relied on TCR beta repertoire signatures. In total, approximately 130 blood samples were TCR-sequenced: approximately 42 ophthalmopathy, some 75 hyperthyroidism and some 17 hyperthyroidism-to-ophthalmopathy patients. To explore V-J signatures that separate ophthalmopathy from hyperthyroidism, a discovery set of about 98 patients was enrolled, consisting of more than 40 with ophthalmopathy and roughly 60 with stable hyperthyroidism. The independent validation cohort included about 19 hyperthyroidism patients plus 17 patients who later progressed from hyperthyroidism to ophthalmopathy. In over 5 hyperthyroidism patients, the T-cell repertoires found in thyroid tissue were compared with those found in blood. After sampling, hyperthyroidism patients received methimazole starting at 30 mg daily, and ophthalmopathy patients received high-dose intravenous methylprednisolone.

What the research found in general, with its limitations: Most expanded thyroid clonotypes with a frequency above 0.001 also appeared in blood, which suggests that blood repertoires may reflect the immune response in the thyroid. In cross-validation, the 13-signature model distinguished ophthalmopathy from stable hyperthyroidism with just over 85% sensitivity and almost 83% specificity, and in the test set the corresponding values were about 80% and 75%. In validation, the model predicted ophthalmopathy progression with about 71% sensitivity and roughly 72% specificity; approximately 12 predicted patients were CT-confirmed with GO in a median of about 6.1 months. Sample size was not statistically predetermined, and group allocation was not concealed from the investigators.

In this chain, TRBV11-2 is recombined with TRBJ2-2, and 8 bases in between align with TRBD2. What was sequenced was peripheral blood or thyroid tissue (not recorded which). The receptor comes from an adult man with Graves' hyperthyroidism. The bases are TGTGCCAGCAGCTTGTCCGGACTAGCTGGTAACACCGGGGAGCTGTTTTTT. The resulting protein is CASSLSGLAGNTGELFF.